The clone carrying this T cell receptor beta chain appeared a single time. Assay used: immunoSEQ multiplex PCR; TCRdb lists only in-frame clones, some missing. The sample consists of fewer than 400,000 clones, 85% to 90% of them appearing once. This record comes from a study of blood T cell repertoires in COVID-19. Study details: Collection of acute and convalescent COVID-19 samples took place in the United States, Italy and Spain.

This TCR was sampled from a woman aged 30 to 39 with COVID-19, enrolled during active disease. Sample: peripheral blood.

CDR3 in amino acids: CASSFFAGARQETQYF. CDR3 nucleotide sequence: TGTGCCAGCAGCTTTTTCGCAGGGGCTAGGCAAGAGACCCAGTACTTC. The chain has TRBV7-2 and TRBJ2-5; TRBD1 might be the D (6 bases). Germline V CDR1 and CDR2: SGHTA, FQGNSA. V dropped 3 bases and J dropped 2 bases, with 16 bases sitting between them. The CDR3 totals 16 residues.